These 13 T cell receptor beta chains were all obtained from the same sample, sequenced in a study of STAT5B mutations in CD4+ large granular lymphocyte leukemia. Profiling relied on immunoSEQ multiplex PCR, and the TCRdb table lists in-frame clones only, not all of them. The sample carries about 30,000 clones, 70% to 90% recorded once. The sample was CD4+ T cells from blood buffy coats. The receptor set was obtained from a human donor in good health.

The gene calls are TRBV19 and TRBJ2-1; 14 nucleotides match TRBD2. This CDR3 region has 14 residues. Germline-derived CDR1 and CDR2 are LNHDA and SQIVND (reference sequence). With 3 bases clipped from V and 15 bases from J, the junction kept 7 bases outside the gene matches. As DNA, the CDR3 is TGTGCCAGTAGTATCGGACTAGCGGGAGGACAGCTGTTCTTC. As protein: CASSIGLAGGQLFF.

V gene TRBV4-1 combines with J gene TRBJ2-5; possible D gene TRBD1, 6 bases. Per germline, CDR1 MGHRA and CDR2 YSYEKL. The CDR3 has 14 residues. Trimming cost V 4 bases and J 3 bases, with 12 bases left between them. CDR3 residues: CASSPTGSKETQYF. DNA for the CDR3: TGCGCCAGCAGCCCGACAGGATCTAAAGAGACCCAGTACTTC.

The chain combines TRBV5-4 with TRBJ2-1, with 10 bases fitting TRBD1. Germline V lookup: CDR1 SGHNT, CDR2 YYREEE (reference sequence). V lost 3 bases, J lost 2 bases, and 2 bases stayed unmatched. The CDR3 runs to 15 residues. For the CDR3, the DNA is TGTGCCAGCAGCTCGGACAGGGGGACCTACAATGAGCAGTTCTTC. This encodes CASSSDRGTYNEQFF. The entire variable domain, with the rest obtained from reference TRBV5-4 and TRBJ2-1, is as follows: ETGVTQSPTHLIKTRGQQVTLRCSSQSGHNTVSWYQQALGQGPQFIFQYYREEENGRGNFPPRFSGLQFPNYSSELNVNALELDDSALYLCASSSDRGTYNEQFFGPGTRLTVL.

J is TRBJ2-7 and V is TRBV6-1; D gene ambiguous. The CDR3 has 14 residues. CDR1 and CDR2 (germline): MNHNS, SASEGT. V was cut by 5 bases and J by 0 bases, with 11 bases left in between. The CDR3 reads CASSIYRISYEQYF. The CDR3, as DNA: TGTGCCAGCAGTATATACCGAATCTCCTACGAGCAGTACTTC.

This chain links TRBV29-1 with TRBJ1-1, with 7 bases that match TRBD1. V was clipped by 7 bases and J by 0 bases; unmatched bases: 11. This CDR3 has 15 amino acids. CDR1 and CDR2 from the germline V gene are SQVTM and ANQGSEA. The CDR3 DNA follows: TGCAGCGCTCTAGCAGGGGGTACCTTGAACACTGAAGCTTTCTTT. This encodes CSALAGGTLNTEAFF. The variable domain in full, with the rest retrieved from reference TRBV29-1 and TRBJ1-1, is SAVISQKPSRDICQRGTSLTIQCQVDSQVTMMFWYRQQPGQSLTLIATANQGSEATYESGFVIDKFPISRPNLTFSTLTVSNMSPEDSSIYLCSALAGGTLNTEAFFGQGTRLTVV.

The gene calls are TRBV5-1 and TRBJ2-5, with 10 bases aligning to TRBD1. The CDR3 contains 15 residues. Germline values: CDR1 SGHRS, CDR2 YFSETQ. V dropped 4 bases and J dropped 9; count of bases not matched to a gene: 12. CDR3 nucleotide sequence: TGCGCCAGCAGCATGGGGACAGGGGATTCGAGAGCCCAGTACTTC. It encodes CASSMGTGDSRAQYF.

The gene calls are TRBV5-1 and TRBJ2-3; 8 positions match TRBD2. Germline V gives CDR1 SGHRS, CDR2 YFSETQ. V shed 0 bases, J shed 5 bases, and the junction held 5 bases outside the gene matches. The CDR3 runs 15 residues. The CDR3 protein is CASSLGGSGGDTQYF. The DNA for the CDR3 is TGCGCCAGCAGCTTGGGCGGGAGCGGGGGAGATACGCAGTATTTT.

The CDR3 spells CASSPGSGLGELFF. CDR3 bases: TGTGCCAGCAGCCCCGGGTCTGGATTAGGGGAGCTGTTTTTT. The chain combines TRBV7-2 with TRBJ2-2; no firm D call. CDR1 is SGHTA, CDR2 FQGNSA, per germline. The V gene lost 5 bases and the J gene lost 8 bases, with 15 bases spanning the gap. This CDR3 is 14 amino acids long.

This clone was counted once. The V and J genes are TRBV28 and TRBJ1-3; a possible D gene is TRBD1 (5 bases). V dropped 3 bases and J dropped 1 base, with 7 bases sitting between them. CDR3 length: 14 amino acids. From germline, CDR1 is MDHEN and CDR2 SYDVKM. This CDR3 is CASSFGGSGNTIYF. In DNA, the CDR3 is TGTGCCAGCAGTTTTGGGGGTTCTGGAAACACCATATATTTT.

J is TRBJ1-2 and V is TRBV7-9; 8 nucleotides line up with TRBD1. The CDR3 totals 17 residues. Trimming removed 2 bases from V and 2 bases from J; junction bases left unmatched: 10. The V gene's germline CDR1 is SEHNR and CDR2 FQNEAQ (reference sequence). CDR3 sequence (DNA): TGTGCCAGCAGCTTAAACCTCGACAGGGGCACCAACTATGGCTACACCTTC. As protein: CASSLNLDRGTNYGYTF.

The chain links TRBV7-2 to TRBJ2-7; no reliable D call. The length of the CDR3 is 14 residues. V lost 5 bases, J lost 2 bases, and 13 bases lay in between. Germline assignment: CDR1 SGHTA and CDR2 FQGNSA. CDR3 coding DNA: TGTGCCAGCAGCCGCTTCGCCATGACCTACGAGCAGTACTTC. Protein: CASSRFAMTYEQYF.

This clone was observed once. This rearrangement joins TRBV6-5 to TRBJ1-6; D is unresolved. V dropped 2 bases and J dropped 7 bases, with 12 bases sitting between them. Germline V gene data show CDR1 as MNHEY and CDR2 as SVGAGI. The CDR3 runs to 15 residues. The CDR3 sequence: CASSYTGPPNSPLHF. The CDR3 DNA sequence: TGTGCCAGCAGTTACACCGGACCTCCAAATTCACCCCTCCACTTT.

The V gene is TRBV4-1, the J gene TRBJ1-1, with unresolved D. Trimming removed 4 bases from V and 1 base from J, with 13 bases in between. CDR3 length: 15 amino acids. Germline V CDR1 and CDR2: MGHRA, YSYEKL. The CDR3: CASSPIFDPNTEAFF. CDR3 coding DNA: TGCGCCAGCAGCCCGATCTTTGACCCGAACACTGAAGCTTTCTTT.